This is a list of T cell receptor beta chains from one sample in a study of control samples from healthy donors and cancer patients. Here immunoSEQ multiplex PCR was the method, and the copy in TCRdb shows in-frame clones only, minus some. Of over 100,000 clones in the sample, roughly 90% were seen once. Material: blood. The receptors derive from a woman in her forties or fifties in good health. CDR3s include the opening cysteine and the closing phenylalanine or tryptophan. The D gene is left open where the match is weak. Where a row states a size, it is once, few, many or the class of an expanded clone; other rows omit it.

17	TRBD1	NA	TRBV6-1	TRBJ2-1	CASSVGQDRGRYNEQFF	TGTGCCAGCAGTGTGGGGCAGGACAGGGGCAGGTACAATGAGCAGTTCTTC
17	NA	NA	TRBV15	TRBJ1-5	CATSRVLDINSNQPQHF	TGTGCCACCAGCAGAGTGCTGGATATCAATAGCAATCAGCCCCAGCATTTT
12	NA	NA	TRBV6-1	TRBJ2-7	CASSERRHEQYF	TGTGCCAGCAGTGAACGGCGGCACGAGCAGTACTTC
13	NA	many	TRBV6-5	TRBJ1-1	CASRDRSVTEAFF	TGTGCCAGCAGAGATAGATCGGTCACTGAAGCTTTCTTT
14	TRBD1	NA	TRBV3-1/TRBV3-2	TRBJ1-1	CASSRTGVNTEAFF	TGTGCCAGCAGCCGAACAGGGGTGAACACTGAAGCTTTCTTT
14	NA	NA	TRBV7-9	TRBJ1-5	CASSGDRTNQPQHF	TGTGCCAGCAGCGGGGATAGGACCAATCAGCCCCAGCATTTT
17	NA	few	TRBV27	TRBJ1-5	CASSPRMRRAGNQPQHF	TGTGCCAGCAGTCCACGGATGCGAAGGGCCGGCAATCAGCCCCAGCATTTT
14	NA	NA	TRBV9	TRBJ1-1	CASSTRQLHTEAFF	TGTGCCAGCAGCACCCGACAGCTACACACTGAAGCTTTCTTT
17	TRBD1	NA	TRBV5-1	TRBJ1-1	CASSLRFRDRVNTEAFF	TGCGCCAGCAGCTTGAGGTTCAGGGACAGGGTGAACACTGAAGCTTTCTTT
15	TRBD2	NA	TRBV13	TRBJ2-7	CASSSSGLAGNEQYF	TGTGCCAGCAGCAGCTCGGGACTAGCGGGAAACGAGCAGTACTTC
13	TRBD1	NA	TRBV4-2	TRBJ1-3	CASSLGQGNTIYF	TGTGCCAGCAGCCTGGGACAGGGGAACACCATATATTTT
17	TRBD1	NA	TRBV3-1/TRBV3-2	TRBJ2-7	CASSQGRGQQNHYEQYF	TGTGCCAGCAGCCAGGGCCGGGGACAGCAAAATCACTACGAGCAGTACTTC
19	TRBD1	NA	TRBV19	TRBJ2-3	CASSIDLEWDRHVADTQYF	TGTGCCAGTAGTATAGATCTCGAGTGGGACAGGCACGTCGCAGATACGCAGTATTTT
16	TRBD2	NA	TRBV30	TRBJ2-7	CAWSPVSGRARYEQYF	TGTGCCTGGAGCCCCGTTAGCGGGAGGGCCAGATACGAGCAGTACTTC
16	NA	NA	TRBV21-1	TRBJ1-1	CASSKYPTGNESEAFF	TGTGCCAGCAGCAAATACCCGACAGGTAACGAGTCTGAAGCTTTCTTT
14	TRBD1	NA	TRBV6-6	TRBJ1-1	CASSDRGTNTEAFF	TGTGCCAGCAGCGACAGGGGAACGAACACTGAAGCTTTCTTT
14	NA	NA	TRBV6-5	TRBJ2-6	CASRAYSGANVLTF	TGTGCCAGCCGCGCCTACTCTGGGGCCAACGTCCTGACTTTC
15	NA	once	TRBV9	TRBJ2-3	CASSEGFPSTDTQYF	TGTGCCAGCAGCGAGGGATTTCCTAGCACAGATACGCAGTATTTT
18	TRBD2	NA	TRBV9	TRBJ2-7	CASSVGPPGAGGRYEQYF	TGTGCCAGCAGCGTAGGACCCCCGGGTGCGGGAGGACGCTACGAGCAGTACTTC